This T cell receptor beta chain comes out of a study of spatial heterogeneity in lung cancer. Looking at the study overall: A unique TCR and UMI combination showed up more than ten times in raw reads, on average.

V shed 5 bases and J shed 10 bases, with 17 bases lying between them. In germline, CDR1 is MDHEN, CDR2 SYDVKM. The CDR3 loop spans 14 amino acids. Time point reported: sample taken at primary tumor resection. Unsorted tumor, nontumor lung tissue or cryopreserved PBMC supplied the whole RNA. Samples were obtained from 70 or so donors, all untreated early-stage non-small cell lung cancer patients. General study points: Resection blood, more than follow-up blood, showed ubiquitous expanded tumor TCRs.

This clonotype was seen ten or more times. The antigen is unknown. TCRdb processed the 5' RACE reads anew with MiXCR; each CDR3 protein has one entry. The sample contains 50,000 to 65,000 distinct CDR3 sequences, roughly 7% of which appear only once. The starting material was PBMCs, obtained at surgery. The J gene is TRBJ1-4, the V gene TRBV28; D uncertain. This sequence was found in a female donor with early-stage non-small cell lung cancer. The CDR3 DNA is TGTGCCAGCAGTCCCGCAGGACTACGACGAAAACTGTTTTTT. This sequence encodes CASSPAGLRRKLFF.